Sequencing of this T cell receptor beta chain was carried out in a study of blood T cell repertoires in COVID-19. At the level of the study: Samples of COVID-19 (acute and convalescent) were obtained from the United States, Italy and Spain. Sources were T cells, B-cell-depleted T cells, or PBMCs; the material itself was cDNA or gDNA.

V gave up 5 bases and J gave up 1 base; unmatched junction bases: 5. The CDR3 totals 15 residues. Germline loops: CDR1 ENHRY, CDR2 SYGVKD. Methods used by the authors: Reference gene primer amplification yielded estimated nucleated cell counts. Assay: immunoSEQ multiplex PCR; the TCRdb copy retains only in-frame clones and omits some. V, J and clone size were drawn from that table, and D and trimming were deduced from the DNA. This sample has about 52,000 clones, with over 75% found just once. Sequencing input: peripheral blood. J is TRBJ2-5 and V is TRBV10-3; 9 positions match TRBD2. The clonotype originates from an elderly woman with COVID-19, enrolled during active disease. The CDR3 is CAISITSGPQETQYF. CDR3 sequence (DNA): TGTGCCATCAGTATTACTAGCGGGCCCCAAGAGACCCAGTACTTC.